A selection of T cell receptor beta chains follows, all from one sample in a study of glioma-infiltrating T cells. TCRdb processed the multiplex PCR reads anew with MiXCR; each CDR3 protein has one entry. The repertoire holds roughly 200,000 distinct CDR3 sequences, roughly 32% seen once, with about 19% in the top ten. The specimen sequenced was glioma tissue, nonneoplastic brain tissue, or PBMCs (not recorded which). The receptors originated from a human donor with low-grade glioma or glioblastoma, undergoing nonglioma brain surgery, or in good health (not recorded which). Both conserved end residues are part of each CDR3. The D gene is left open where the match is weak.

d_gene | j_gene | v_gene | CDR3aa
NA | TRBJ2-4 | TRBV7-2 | CASSQDSSGIQYF
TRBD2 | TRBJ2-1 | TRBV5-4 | CASSLTSESSYNEQFF
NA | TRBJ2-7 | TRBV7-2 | CASSLDHNEQYF
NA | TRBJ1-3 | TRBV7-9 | CASSWDRSGNTIYF
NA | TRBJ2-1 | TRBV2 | CASLAVRDNEQFF
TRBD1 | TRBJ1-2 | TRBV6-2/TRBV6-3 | CASSYWTGASSISGYTF
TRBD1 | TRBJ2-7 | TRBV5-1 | CASSWGAGQGSYEQYF
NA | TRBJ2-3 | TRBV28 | CTSIQGSSGDTQYF
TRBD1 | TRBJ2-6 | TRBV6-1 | CASSRTGYSGANVLTF
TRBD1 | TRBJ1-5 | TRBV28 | CASSSGQGGQPQHF
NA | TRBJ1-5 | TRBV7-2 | CASSPQAGGNQPQHF
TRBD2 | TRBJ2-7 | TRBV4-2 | CASSQELLAGGRGNEQYF
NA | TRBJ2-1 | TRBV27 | CASGPRASIGNKQFF
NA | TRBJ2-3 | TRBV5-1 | CASSLVVTGPTDTQYF
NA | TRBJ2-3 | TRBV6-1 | CASSEQAHTDKKYF
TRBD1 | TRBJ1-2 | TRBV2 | CASSEAKGATNYGYTF
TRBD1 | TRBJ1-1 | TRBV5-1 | CASSLAGTAEAFF
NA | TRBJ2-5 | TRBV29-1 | CSVGAGEETQYF
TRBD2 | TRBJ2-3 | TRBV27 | CASSAIGTSGSVSTDTQYF
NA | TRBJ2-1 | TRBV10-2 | CASSDFVGRGEQFF
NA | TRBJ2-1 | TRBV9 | CASSSQHSEQFF
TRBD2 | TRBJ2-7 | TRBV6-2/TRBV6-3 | CASRGSGRVYEQYF
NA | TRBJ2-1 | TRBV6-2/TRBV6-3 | CASSSPLEGHSEKFF
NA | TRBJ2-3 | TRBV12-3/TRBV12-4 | CASSPRAVGTDTQYF